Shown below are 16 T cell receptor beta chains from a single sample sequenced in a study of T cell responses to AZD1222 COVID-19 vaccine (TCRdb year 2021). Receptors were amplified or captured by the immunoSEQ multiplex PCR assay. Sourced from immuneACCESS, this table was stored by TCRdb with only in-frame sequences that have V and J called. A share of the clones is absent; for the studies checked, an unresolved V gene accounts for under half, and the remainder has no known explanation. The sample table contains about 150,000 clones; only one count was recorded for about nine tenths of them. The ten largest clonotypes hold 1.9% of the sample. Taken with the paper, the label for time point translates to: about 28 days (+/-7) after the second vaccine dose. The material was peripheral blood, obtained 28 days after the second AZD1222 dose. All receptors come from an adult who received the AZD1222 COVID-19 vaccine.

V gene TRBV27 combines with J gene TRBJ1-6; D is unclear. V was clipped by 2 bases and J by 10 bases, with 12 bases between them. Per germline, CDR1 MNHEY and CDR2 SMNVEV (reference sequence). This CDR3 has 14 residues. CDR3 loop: CASSLISTGSPLHF. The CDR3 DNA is TGTGCCAGCAGTTTAATTTCCACCGGCTCACCCCTCCACTTT.

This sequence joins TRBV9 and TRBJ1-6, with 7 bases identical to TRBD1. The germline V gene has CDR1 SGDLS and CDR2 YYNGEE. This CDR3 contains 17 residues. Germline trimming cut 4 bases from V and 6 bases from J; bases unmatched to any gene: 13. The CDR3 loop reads CASSLKGGAGSNSPLHF. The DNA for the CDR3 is TGTGCCAGCAGCCTCAAAGGGGGCGCAGGTTCTAATTCACCCCTCCACTTT.

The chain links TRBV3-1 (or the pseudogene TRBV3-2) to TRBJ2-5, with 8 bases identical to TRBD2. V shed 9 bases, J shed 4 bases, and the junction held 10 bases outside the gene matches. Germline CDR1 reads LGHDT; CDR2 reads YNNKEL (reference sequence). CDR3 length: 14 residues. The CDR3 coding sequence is TGTGCCAGTACCCGGGTAGCGGGGATAGAGACCCAGTACTTC. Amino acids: CASTRVAGIETQYF.

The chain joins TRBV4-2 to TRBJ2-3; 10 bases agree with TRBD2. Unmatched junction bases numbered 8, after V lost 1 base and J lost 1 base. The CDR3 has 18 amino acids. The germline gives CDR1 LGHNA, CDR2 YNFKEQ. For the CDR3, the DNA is TGTGCCAGCAGCCAAGTAAGCGGGGGGGCTCTGGGCACAGATACGCAGTATTTT. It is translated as CASSQVSGGALGTDTQYF.

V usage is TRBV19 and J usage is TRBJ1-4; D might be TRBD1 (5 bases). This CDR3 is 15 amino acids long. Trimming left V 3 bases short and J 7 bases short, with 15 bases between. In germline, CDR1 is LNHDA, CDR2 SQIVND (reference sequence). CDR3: CASSMGEGRREKLFF. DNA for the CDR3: TGTGCCAGTAGTATGGGAGAGGGGCGTCGTGAAAAACTGTTTTTT. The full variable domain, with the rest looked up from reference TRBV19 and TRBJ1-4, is DGGITQSPKYLFRKEGQNVTLSCEQNLNHDAMYWYRQDPGQGLRLIYYSQIVNDFQKGDIAEGYSVSREKKESFPLTVTSAQKNPTAFYLCASSMGEGRREKLFFGSGTQLSVL.

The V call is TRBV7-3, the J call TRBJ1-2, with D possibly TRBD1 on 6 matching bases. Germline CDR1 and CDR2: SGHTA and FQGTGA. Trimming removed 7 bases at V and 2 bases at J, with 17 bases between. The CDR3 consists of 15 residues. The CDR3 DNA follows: TGTGCCAGCACAGCTTATAGTGGACAGAACTATGGCTACACCTTC. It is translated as CASTAYSGQNYGYTF.

CDR3 DNA sequence: TGTGCCAGCAGTGACGGGGCTTCCTATGGCTACACCTTC. This translates into CASSDGASYGYTF. The V call is TRBV6-4, the J call TRBJ1-2; D is possibly TRBD1 (5 bases). CDR1 is MRHNA, CDR2 SNTAGT, per germline. Trimming removed 2 bases at V and 4 bases at J, with 8 bases between. The CDR3 covers 13 residues.

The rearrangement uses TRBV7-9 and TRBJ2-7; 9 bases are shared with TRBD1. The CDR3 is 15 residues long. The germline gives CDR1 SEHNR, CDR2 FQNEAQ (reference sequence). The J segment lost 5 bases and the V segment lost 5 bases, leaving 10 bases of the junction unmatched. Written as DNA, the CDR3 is TGTGCCAGCAGCACCCCCGGGACAGGGAGCAACGAGCAGTACTTC. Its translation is CASSTPGTGSNEQYF.

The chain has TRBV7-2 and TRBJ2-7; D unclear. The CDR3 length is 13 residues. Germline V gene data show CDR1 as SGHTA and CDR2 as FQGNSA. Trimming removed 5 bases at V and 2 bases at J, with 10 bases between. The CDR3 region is CASSPRTTYEQYF. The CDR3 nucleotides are TGTGCCAGCAGCCCTCGGACCACCTACGAGCAGTACTTC.

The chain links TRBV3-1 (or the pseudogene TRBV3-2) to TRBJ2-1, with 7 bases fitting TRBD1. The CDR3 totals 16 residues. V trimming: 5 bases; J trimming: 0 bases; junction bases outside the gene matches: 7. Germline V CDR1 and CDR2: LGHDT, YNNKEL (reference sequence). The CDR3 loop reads CASSSTTGSSYNEQFF. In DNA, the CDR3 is TGTGCCAGCAGCTCAACGACAGGGAGCTCCTACAATGAGCAGTTCTTC.

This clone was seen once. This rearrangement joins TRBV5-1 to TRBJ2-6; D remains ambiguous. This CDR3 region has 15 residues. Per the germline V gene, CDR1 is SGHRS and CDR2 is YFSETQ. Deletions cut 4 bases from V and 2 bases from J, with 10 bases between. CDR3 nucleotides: TGCGCCAGCAGCCCGTGGGGTCCTGGGGCCAACGTCCTGACTTTC. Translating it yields CASSPWGPGANVLTF.

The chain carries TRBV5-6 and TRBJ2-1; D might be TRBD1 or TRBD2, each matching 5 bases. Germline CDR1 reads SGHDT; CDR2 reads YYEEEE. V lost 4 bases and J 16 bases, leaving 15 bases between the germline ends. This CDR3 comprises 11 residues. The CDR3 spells CASSGREGAFF. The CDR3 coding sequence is TGTGCCAGCAGCGGTCGGGAAGGGGCTTTCTTC.

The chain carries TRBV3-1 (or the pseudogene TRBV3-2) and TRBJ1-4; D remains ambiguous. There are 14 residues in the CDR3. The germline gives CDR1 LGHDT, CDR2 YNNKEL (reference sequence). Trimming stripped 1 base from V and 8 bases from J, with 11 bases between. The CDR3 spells CASSQGRRFEKLFF. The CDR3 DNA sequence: TGTGCCAGCAGCCAAGGTCGTCGATTCGAAAAACTGTTTTTT.

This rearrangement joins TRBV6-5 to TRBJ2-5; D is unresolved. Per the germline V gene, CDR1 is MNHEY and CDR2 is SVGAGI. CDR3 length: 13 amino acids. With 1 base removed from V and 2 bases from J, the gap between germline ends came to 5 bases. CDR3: CASSYLGQETQYF. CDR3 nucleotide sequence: TGTGCCAGCAGTTACTTGGGGCAAGAGACCCAGTACTTC.

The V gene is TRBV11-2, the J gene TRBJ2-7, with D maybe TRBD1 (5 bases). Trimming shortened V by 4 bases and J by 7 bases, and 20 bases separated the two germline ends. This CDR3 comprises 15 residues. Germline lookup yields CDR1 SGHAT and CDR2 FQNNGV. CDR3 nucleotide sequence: TGTGCCAGCAGCTCTACCCTACAGTGGGGCGGTGAGCAGTACTTC. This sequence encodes CASSSTLQWGGEQYF.

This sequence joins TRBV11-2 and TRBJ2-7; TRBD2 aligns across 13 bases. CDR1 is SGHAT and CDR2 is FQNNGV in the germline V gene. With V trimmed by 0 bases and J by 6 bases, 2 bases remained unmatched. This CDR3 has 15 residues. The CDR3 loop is CASSLELAGGIEQYF. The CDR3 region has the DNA TGTGCCAGCAGCTTAGAACTAGCGGGGGGGATCGAGCAGTACTTC.